A single sample is the source of the 28 T cell receptor beta chains below, sequenced in a study of T cell responses to AZD1222 COVID-19 vaccine. TCRdb's copy holds only in-frame clones and misses some; the assay was immunoSEQ multiplex PCR. The sample comprises 140,000 or so clones, around 84% of which are singletons, and around 5.1% rests with the top ten. The sample consisted of peripheral blood, taken 28 days after the second AZD1222 dose. Receptors originate from an adult who received the AZD1222 COVID-19 vaccine.

The chain recombines TRBV7-9 with TRBJ1-4; D gene ambiguous. The V gene's germline CDR1 is SEHNR and CDR2 FQNEAQ (reference sequence). This CDR3 has 14 residues. The V end lost 5 bases, the J end lost 5 bases, and 12 bases lay between the germline ends. The CDR3 region has the DNA TGTGCCAGCAGCCCGAGGACTGGGAATGAAAAACTGTTTTTT. As protein: CASSPRTGNEKLFF.

This clone showed up just once. The chain couples TRBV2 to TRBJ2-3; 8 bases match TRBD2. The V segment lost 4 bases and the J segment 3 bases; nucleotides outside the gene matches: 3. There are 14 residues in the CDR3. CDR1 SNHLY and CDR2 FYNNEI come from the germline V gene. In DNA form, the CDR3 reads TGTGCCAGCAGTGGTGCTAGCGGGACAGATACGCAGTATTTT. It specifies CASSGASGTDTQYF.

The rearrangement joins TRBV5-6 to TRBJ2-7, with unresolved D. The germline gives CDR1 SGHDT, CDR2 YYEEEE. The CDR3 spans 13 residues. Trimming pared 1 base from V and 4 bases from J, leaving 9 bases between. Written as DNA, the CDR3 is TGTGCCAGCAGCTTGATGGCAAGTTACGAGCAGTACTTC. Protein: CASSLMASYEQYF.

The J gene is TRBJ1-2, the V gene TRBV9, with D tentatively TRBD1 (6 bases). V gave up 0 bases and J gave up 7 bases, with 7 bases separating them. This CDR3 has 12 amino acids. CDR1 is SGDLS, CDR2 YYNGEE, per germline. The CDR3 coding sequence is TGTGCCAGCAGCGTAGTGACAGGTGGCTACACCTTC. Translated: CASSVVTGGYTF.

V usage is TRBV6-6 and J usage is TRBJ2-7; D could derive from TRBD1 or TRBD2 (5 bases each). Trimming took 5 bases from V and 3 from J, leaving 14 bases between them. CDR1 is MNHNY and CDR2 is SVGAGI in the germline V gene (reference sequence). This CDR3 region has 14 residues. CDR3 sequence (DNA): TGTGCCAGCAGTCGTCCGGGACGCCACTACGAGCAGTACTTC. Translation: CASSRPGRHYEQYF.

The chain has TRBV20-1 and TRBJ1-1; 8 positions match TRBD1. CDR1 DFQATT and CDR2 SNEGSKA come from the germline V gene (reference sequence). The CDR3 is made up of 17 amino acids. V was pared by 3 bases and J by 5 bases, with 17 bases of the junction left unmatched. The CDR3 DNA reads TGCAGTGCTAGTGGGGCGCAGGGGGCGGGCGGTAGGACTGAAGCTTTCTTT. Encoded protein: CSASGAQGAGGRTEAFF.

The chain recombines TRBV15 with TRBJ1-5; TRBD1 is a possible D gene (6 bases). Trimming shortened V by 6 bases and J by 1 base, and 13 bases separated the two germline ends. CDR1 and CDR2 from the germline V gene are LNHNV and YYDKDF (reference sequence). The CDR3 has 15 amino acids. CDR3 sequence reads: CATRTGMGSNQPQHF. CDR3 nucleotides: TGTGCCACCAGAACAGGGATGGGGAGCAATCAGCCCCAGCATTTT. The entire variable domain, with the rest obtained from reference TRBV15 and TRBJ1-5, is as follows: DAMVIQNPRYQVTQFGKPVTLSCSQTLNHNVMYWYQQKSSQAPKLLFHYYDKDFNNEADTPDNFQSRRPNTSFCFLDIRSPGLGDTAMYLCATRTGMGSNQPQHFGDGTRLSIL.

The V and J genes are TRBV5-4 and TRBJ2-7, with TRBD1 as a possible D gene (6 bases). Trimming removed 3 bases at V and 2 bases at J, with 9 bases between. The CDR3 consists of 13 residues. The germline V gene encodes CDR1 SGHNT and CDR2 YYREEE (reference sequence). The CDR3 DNA is TGTGCCAGCAGCTCCCGGGACACCTACGAGCAGTACTTC. Translated, it gives CASSSRDTYEQYF.

V and J are TRBV18 and TRBJ1-1; D is unresolved. V dropped 1 base and J dropped 5 bases, with 11 bases sitting between them. The CDR3 is 14 residues long. Germline CDR1 is KGHSH and CDR2 is LQKENI. The CDR3 sequence: CASSPQSGRTEAFF. DNA of the CDR3: TGTGCCAGCTCACCACAATCGGGTAGGACTGAAGCTTTCTTT. The full variable domain, rest sourced from reference TRBV18 and TRBJ1-1, is NAGVMQNPRHLVRRRGQEARLRCSPMKGHSHVYWYRQLPEEGLKFMVYLQKENIIDESGMPKERFSAEFPKEGPSILRIQQVVRGDSAAYFCASSPQSGRTEAFFGQGTRLTVV.

The chain combines TRBV5-5 with TRBJ1-5; D remains unclear. Germline V CDR1 and CDR2: SGHKS, YYEKEE (reference sequence). V dropped 7 bases and J dropped 2 bases, with 16 bases sitting between them. The CDR3 has 15 amino acids. Here the CDR3 reads CASREDPSGNQPQHF. Here the CDR3 DNA reads TGTGCCAGCCGCGAGGACCCCTCGGGCAATCAGCCCCAGCATTTT.

The V and J genes are TRBV10-3 and TRBJ2-3; TRBD1 matches at 7 bases. CDR3 length: 15 residues. V lost 8 bases and J lost 4; bases outside the gene matches: 12. CDR1 and CDR2 (germline): ENHRY, SYGVKD. The chain's CDR3 is CAIWETGSDPDTQYF. The CDR3 DNA sequence: TGTGCCATCTGGGAGACAGGGTCTGATCCAGATACGCAGTATTTT.

The CDR3 DNA reads as TGTGCCAGCTGCTGTTCTGCGGGAGCGGGGTACAATGAGCAGTTCTTC. This sequence encodes CASCCSAGAGYNEQFF. The V and J genes are TRBV2 and TRBJ2-1; TRBD2 aligns across 7 bases. The CDR3 runs 16 residues. V dropped 8 bases and J dropped 4; count of bases not matched to a gene: 14. The germline CDR1 and CDR2 sequences are SNHLY and FYNNEI.

The chain employs TRBV27 and TRBJ1-1; D remains unclear. Between the trimmed V and J ends, which lost 0 bases and 0 bases, there was a span of 8 bases. CDR1 and CDR2 from the germline V gene are MNHEY and SMNVEV (reference sequence). CDR3 length: 15 amino acids. This CDR3 reads CASSLSQAMNTEAFF. The CDR3 DNA is TGTGCCAGCAGTTTATCGCAGGCTATGAACACTGAAGCTTTCTTT.

The rearrangement uses TRBV4-2 and TRBJ2-1; TRBD1 is a possible D gene (6 bases). The germline CDR1 and CDR2 sequences are LGHNA and YNFKEQ. The CDR3 is made up of 13 amino acids. The ends were cut back, 6 bases at V and 6 bases at J, with 12 bases in the middle. The CDR3 bases are TGTGCCAGCAGTCTCGACAGGAGCAATGAGCAGTTCTTC. Translating it yields CASSLDRSNEQFF.

This clone was counted between two and nine times. The chain combines TRBV28 with TRBJ1-4; D not resolved. The CDR3 is 14 amino acids. Germline lookup yields CDR1 MDHEN and CDR2 SYDVKM. V was trimmed by 3 bases and J by 4 bases, leaving 9 bases between them. The CDR3 sequence is CASSFGRGNEKLFF. The CDR3 DNA is TGTGCCAGCAGTTTTGGGCGGGGTAATGAAAAACTGTTTTTT.

V gene TRBV5-8 combines with J gene TRBJ1-5, with no clear D. This CDR3 is built from 13 residues. Trimming stripped 2 bases from V and 6 bases from J, with 9 bases between. Germline CDR1 reads SGHTS; CDR2 reads YDEGEE. The CDR3 nucleotides are TGTGCCAGCAGCTTAGAGTGGGCTCAGCCCCAGCATTTT. The encoded protein is CASSLEWAQPQHF. The whole variable domain, filled in from reference TRBV5-8 and TRBJ1-5, reads EAGVTQSPTHLIKTRGQQATLRCSPISGHTSVYWYQQALGLGLQFLLWYDEGEERNRGNFPPRFSGRQFPNYSSELNVNALELEDSALYLCASSLEWAQPQHFGDGTRLSIL.

The rearrangement joins TRBV29-1 to TRBJ1-2; D is ambiguous. CDR3 length equals 18 residues. The germline V gene has CDR1 SQVTM and CDR2 ANQGSEA. Trimming removed 0 bases from V and 7 bases from J, with 27 bases in between. CDR3 region: CSVEDPRLGGVAYAGYTF. CDR3 DNA: TGCAGCGTTGAAGATCCGAGGCTTGGCGGGGTCGCGTACGCTGGCTACACCTTC. The full variable domain, completed using reference TRBV29-1 and TRBJ1-2, is SAVISQKPSRDICQRGTSLTIQCQVDSQVTMMFWYRQQPGQSLTLIATANQGSEATYESGFVIDKFPISRPNLTFSTLTVSNMSPEDSSIYLCSVEDPRLGGVAYAGYTFGSGTRLTVV.

The chain employs TRBV5-5 and TRBJ2-3; D not certain. The CDR3 extends over 17 amino acids. Germline-derived CDR1 and CDR2 are SGHKS and YYEKEE (reference sequence). Deletions cut 2 bases from V and 2 bases from J, with 18 bases between. Here the CDR3 reads CASSLGKTVLITDTQYF. As DNA, the CDR3 is TGTGCCAGCAGCTTAGGCAAAACAGTACTCATCACAGATACGCAGTATTTT.

V gene TRBV11-2 combines with J gene TRBJ1-3, with D unresolved. V dropped 1 base and J dropped 7 bases, with 5 bases sitting between them. CDR3 length: 12 residues. Germline V gene sequence: CDR1 SGHAT, CDR2 FQNNGV. This CDR3 is CASSLAQNTIYF. CDR3 nucleotides: TGTGCCAGCAGCTTAGCCCAGAACACCATATATTTT.

The CDR3 protein is CASSGSGGLPYEQYF. The CDR3 DNA reads TGTGCCAGCAGTGGGTCGGGGGGCCTCCCCTACGAGCAGTACTTC. The rearrangement uses TRBV2 and TRBJ2-7; maybe TRBD2 (7 bases). Germline CDR1 and CDR2: SNHLY and FYNNEI. This CDR3 region has 15 residues. V was cut by 4 bases and J by 2 bases, with 15 bases left in between.

The chain joins TRBV4-2 to TRBJ1-2; D ambiguous. Looked up from germline, CDR1 is LGHNA and CDR2 is YNFKEQ. Trimming shortened V by 3 bases and J by 5 bases, and 13 bases separated the two germline ends. The length of the CDR3 is 14 residues. The CDR3 spells CASSQSTTSYGYTF. In DNA form, the CDR3 reads TGTGCCAGCAGCCAGTCGACGACCTCTTATGGCTACACCTTC.

V gene TRBV24-1 combines with J gene TRBJ1-2, with D tentatively TRBD1 (5 bases). The CDR3 spans 14 residues. CDR1 KGHDR and CDR2 SFDVKD come from the germline V gene. Trimming took 4 bases from V and 6 from J, leaving 14 bases between them. The CDR3 reads CATSDPRRDHGYTF. The CDR3 coding sequence is TGTGCCACCAGTGACCCGCGCAGGGACCATGGCTACACCTTC.

The gene calls are TRBV19 and TRBJ1-5, with a possible D match to TRBD1 (6 bases). Trimming took off 5 bases at V and 3 bases at J, with 14 bases between the two ends. This CDR3 spans 15 amino acids. Germline V gene sequence: CDR1 LNHDA, CDR2 SQIVND (reference sequence). CDR3 residues: CASSAWTEPNQPQHF. The CDR3 DNA sequence: TGTGCCAGTAGTGCGTGGACAGAGCCCAATCAGCCCCAGCATTTT.

This clone was counted a few times. The rearrangement uses TRBV9 and TRBJ1-6; perhaps TRBD1 as D (6 bases). Trimming stripped 4 bases from V and 8 bases from J, with 16 bases between. The germline V gene encodes CDR1 SGDLS and CDR2 YYNGEE. The CDR3 extends over 15 amino acids. The CDR3 here is CASSPRQELDSPLHF. The CDR3 coding sequence is TGTGCCAGCAGCCCCCGACAGGAGCTCGATTCACCCCTCCACTTT.

The chain uses TRBV5-4 and TRBJ2-1; 8 bases agree with TRBD1. CDR1 is SGHNT, CDR2 YYREEE, per germline (reference sequence). V was pared by 4 bases and J by 7 bases, with 10 bases of the junction left unmatched. This CDR3 spans 15 amino acids. CDR3 bases: TGTGCCAGCAGCAGACAGGGGCCGGGATGGAATGAGCAGTTCTTC. Protein sequence: CASSRQGPGWNEQFF. Based on the CDR3 plus reference TRBV5-4 and TRBJ2-1, the full variable domain is ETGVTQSPTHLIKTRGQQVTLRCSSQSGHNTVSWYQQALGQGPQFIFQYYREEENGRGNFPPRFSGLQFPNYSSELNVNALELDDSALYLCASSRQGPGWNEQFFGPGTRLTVL.

This rearrangement joins TRBV5-6 to TRBJ2-2; 9 bases fit TRBD2. CDR3 size: 16 residues. J gave up 3 bases and V 1 base, and 4 bases lay outside the gene matches. Germline lookup yields CDR1 SGHDT and CDR2 YYEEEE. CDR3 in amino acids: CASSLLTSGYTGELFF. The CDR3 coding sequence is TGTGCCAGCAGCTTGTTGACTAGCGGATACACCGGGGAGCTGTTTTTT. The full variable domain, completed using reference TRBV5-6 and TRBJ2-2, is DAGVTQSPTHLIKTRGQQVTLRCSPKSGHDTVSWYQQALGQGPQFIFQYYEEEERQRGNFPDRFSGHQFPNYSSELNVNALLLGDSALYLCASSLLTSGYTGELFFGEGSRLTVL.

V gene TRBV6-1 combines with J gene TRBJ1-2; unclear D gene. The germline CDR1 and CDR2 sequences are MNHNS and SASEGT. The V gene lost 5 bases and the J gene lost 0 bases, with 13 bases spanning the gap. CDR3 length: 15 amino acids. The CDR3 DNA follows: TGTGCCAGCAGTTTAATAATTTTGGCTAACTATGGCTACACCTTC. As protein: CASSLIILANYGYTF.

Only one count was recorded for this clone. The CDR3 DNA sequence: TGTGCCAGCAGTTTTGGGAATACCTACGAGCAGTACTTC. It yields the protein CASSFGNTYEQYF. V and J are TRBV12-3 or TRBV12-4 and TRBJ2-7, with D uncertain. This CDR3 comprises 13 residues. Trimming left V 3 bases short and J 2 bases short, with 8 bases between.